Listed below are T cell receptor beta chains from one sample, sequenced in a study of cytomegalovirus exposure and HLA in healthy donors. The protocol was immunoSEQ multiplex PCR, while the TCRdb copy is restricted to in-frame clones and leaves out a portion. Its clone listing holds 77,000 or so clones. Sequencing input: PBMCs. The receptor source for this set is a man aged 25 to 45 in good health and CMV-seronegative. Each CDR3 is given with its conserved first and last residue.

CDR3aa: CATVTGGGSQPQHF
v_gene: TRBV6-1

CDR3aa: CASRPLGGSNQPQHF
v_gene: TRBV6-5

CDR3aa: CASSSQDRFIMNEQYF
v_gene: TRBV28

CDR3aa: CAISDIAGGRRGANVLTF
v_gene: TRBV10-3

CDR3aa: CASSYFGTGNSPLHF
v_gene: TRBV6-5

CDR3aa: CASSYSGGNNEQFF
v_gene: TRBV27

CDR3aa: CASSVGGGATEAFF
v_gene: TRBV9

CDR3aa: CASQRSRGSETQYF
v_gene: TRBV2

CDR3aa: CASSPWAALEAFF
v_gene: TRBV14

CDR3aa: CASSEGTGEETQYF
v_gene: TRBV6-1

CDR3aa: CASSWGAHYEQYF
v_gene: TRBV7-9

CDR3aa: CASSQGLYGYTF
v_gene: TRBV4-3

CDR3aa: CASGGTSGRGTQYF
v_gene: TRBV11-2

CDR3aa: CSADRGGEQYF
v_gene: TRBV29-1

CDR3aa: CATRRGVLETQYF
v_gene: TRBV27

CDR3aa: CASSLGRDRGLASPLHF
v_gene: TRBV7-2

CDR3aa: CASSRDRGRNDQPQHF
v_gene: TRBV4-2

CDR3aa: CASSLGVYRANEQFF
v_gene: TRBV5-6

CDR3aa: CASSESGGVEQYF
v_gene: TRBV2

CDR3aa: CASGAGGRPQHF
v_gene: TRBV6-5

CDR3aa: CATSRVGGSYEQYF
v_gene: TRBV15

CDR3aa: CASSFFPGPGGSEQFF
v_gene: TRBV5-1

CDR3aa: CASSLLGREVDTQYF
v_gene: TRBV7-7

CDR3aa: CASTQDRNTEAFF
v_gene: TRBV4-3

CDR3aa: CASQPGSYGYTF
v_gene: TRBV11-2

CDR3aa: CASSFSGSSYEQYF
v_gene: TRBV28

CDR3aa: CASSAGELAFF
v_gene: TRBV6-1

CDR3aa: CASSEKGVFGTEAFF
v_gene: TRBV2

CDR3aa: CASSPFPGDRGPAFF
v_gene: TRBV5-1

CDR3aa: CASKIAPRGPSSQPQHF
v_gene: TRBV19

CDR3aa: CASSARTSGGEETQYF
v_gene: TRBV11-2

CDR3aa: CASSTMTGTHGYTF
v_gene: TRBV19

CDR3aa: CASSVAGSDYEQYF
v_gene: TRBV6-5

CDR3aa: CASSALQGNNSPLHF
v_gene: TRBV6-1

CDR3aa: CAWSVLGLRGSKLFF
v_gene: TRBV30

CDR3aa: CASSVASGAPRDTQYF
v_gene: TRBV9

CDR3aa: CASSDRINSPLHF
v_gene: TRBV27

CDR3aa: CASSLGAEETQYF
v_gene: TRBV5-1

CDR3aa: CASSADRAKNIQYF
v_gene: TRBV18

CDR3aa: CASSTGQGFNYGYTF
v_gene: TRBV2

CDR3aa: CASSSGQVANEQYF
v_gene: TRBV5-1

CDR3aa: CASSSGAPQNTEAFF
v_gene: TRBV18

CDR3aa: CAWGPSGRASEQYF
v_gene: TRBV30

CDR3aa: CSATGLAGEQYF
v_gene: TRBV29-1

CDR3aa: CSTGGVENYGYTF
v_gene: TRBV29-1

CDR3aa: CAISAGLQETQYF
v_gene: TRBV10-3

CDR3aa: CASSLAQGGETEAFF
v_gene: TRBV11-1

CDR3aa: CASSVNRVNTEAFF
v_gene: TRBV27

CDR3aa: CASSPRGGPSSYEQYF
v_gene: TRBV11-2

CDR3aa: CASSLALAGVSYEQYF
v_gene: TRBV7-9

CDR3aa: CASSPRQGTASPLHF
v_gene: TRBV7-8

CDR3aa: CASSPLAAVYNEQFF
v_gene: TRBV5-6

CDR3aa: CASSQDLRYEQYF
v_gene: TRBV4-3

CDR3aa: CASRALAGNYNEQFF
v_gene: TRBV25-1

CDR3aa: CSVETGFVYNEQFF
v_gene: TRBV29-1

CDR3aa: CASSQDRRGLFF
v_gene: TRBV4-1

CDR3aa: CASRPGQSWIAGELFF
v_gene: TRBV7-9

CDR3aa: CASSQLNRVLRGTGELFF
v_gene: TRBV4-2

CDR3aa: CSVEEDPRTKPRGQGNNEQFF
v_gene: TRBV29-1